A selection of T cell receptor beta chains follows, all from one sample in a study of regulatory T cells in long-lasting Graves disease. TCRdb ran MiXCR on the multiplex PCR reads and lists one entry per CDR3 protein. The table includes under 250,000 distinct CDR3 sequences, around a fifth detected once. These same records also appear under a second study, on T cells in Graves' hyperthyroidism and ophthalmopathy.

Here the sequenced sample was peripheral blood mononuclear cells (PBMCs), taken at new diagnosis, from a patient treated with antithyroid drugs. All receptors come from a woman in her twenties or thirties with Graves disease. Both conserved end residues are part of each CDR3. Fields, in order: D gene, clone size, V gene, J gene, CDR3 protein, CDR3 DNA. D genes are given only for firm matches. Size is omitted from some rows. Given values are once, few, many or a class for expanded clones.

d_gene: -; abundance: few; v_gene: TRBV19; j_gene: TRBJ2-1; CDR3aa: CASSMVGADRHSYNEQFF; CDR3nt: TGTGCCAGTAGTATGGTCGGAGCGGACAGACACTCCTACAATGAGCAGTTCTTC
d_gene: TRBD1; abundance: many; v_gene: TRBV20-1; j_gene: TRBJ1-6; CDR3aa: CSASWTGGSPLHF; CDR3nt: TGCAGTGCTAGTTGGACAGGCGGGTCACCCCTCCACTTT
d_gene: TRBD1; abundance: -; v_gene: TRBV11-2; j_gene: TRBJ2-7; CDR3aa: CASSLVDRGVEQYF; CDR3nt: TGTGCCAGCAGCTTAGTAGACAGGGGCGTCGAGCAGTACTTC
d_gene: -; abundance: many; v_gene: TRBV9; j_gene: TRBJ2-5; CDR3aa: CASTISTGMGRETQYF; CDR3nt: TGTGCCAGCACCATTTCGACAGGAATGGGTAGGGAGACCCAGTACTTC
d_gene: -; abundance: many; v_gene: TRBV14; j_gene: TRBJ1-1; CDR3aa: CASSQLGGSEAFF; CDR3nt: TGTGCCAGCAGCCAACTCGGGGGCTCTGAAGCTTTCTTT
d_gene: -; abundance: many; v_gene: TRBV15; j_gene: TRBJ2-3; CDR3aa: CATSSNSTDTQYF; CDR3nt: TGTGCCACCAGTAGCAATAGCACAGATACGCAGTATTTT
d_gene: -; abundance: -; v_gene: TRBV12-3/TRBV12-4; j_gene: TRBJ1-5; CDR3aa: CASQIGLLSNQPQHF; CDR3nt: TGTGCCAGCCAGATCGGACTTCTATCTAATCAGCCTCAGCATTTT
d_gene: TRBD1; abundance: many; v_gene: TRBV20-1; j_gene: TRBJ1-1; CDR3aa: CSANRGGGAFF; CDR3nt: TGCAGTGCTAACAGGGGCGGGGGAGCTTTCTTT
d_gene: TRBD1; abundance: few; v_gene: TRBV10-3; j_gene: TRBJ1-2; CDR3aa: CAISGHRGRQDGYTF; CDR3nt: TGTGCCATCAGTGGGCACAGGGGTCGGCAGGATGGCTACACCTTC
d_gene: TRBD2; abundance: many; v_gene: TRBV20-1; j_gene: TRBJ2-1; CDR3aa: CSPQIAGGKNEQFF; CDR3nt: TGCAGTCCTCAGATAGCGGGAGGTAAAAATGAGCAGTTCTTC
d_gene: -; abundance: many; v_gene: TRBV28; j_gene: TRBJ2-4; CDR3aa: CASSGGGGAKNIQYF; CDR3nt: TGTGCCAGCAGTGGAGGGGGAGGGGCCAAAAACATTCAGTACTTC
d_gene: -; abundance: many; v_gene: TRBV4-1; j_gene: TRBJ1-2; CDR3aa: CASSQVGTYYGYTF; CDR3nt: TGCGCCAGCAGCCAAGTGGGCACCTACTATGGCTACACCTTC
d_gene: TRBD1; abundance: few; v_gene: TRBV19; j_gene: TRBJ2-2; CDR3aa: CASRDRTGVTGGELFF; CDR3nt: TGTGCCAGTAGGGACCGGACAGGAGTTACAGGCGGGGAGCTGTTTTTT
d_gene: -; abundance: many; v_gene: TRBV25-1; j_gene: TRBJ2-7; CDR3aa: CASSARRTVTAEQYF; CDR3nt: TGTGCCAGCAGTGCCAGACGGACAGTGACTGCCGAGCAGTACTTC
d_gene: -; abundance: -; v_gene: TRBV19; j_gene: TRBJ2-4; CDR3aa: CASSISAAQNIQYF; CDR3nt: TGTGCCAGTAGTATTTCGGCTGCCCAAAACATTCAGTACTTC
d_gene: -; abundance: many; v_gene: TRBV7-2; j_gene: TRBJ2-2; CDR3aa: CASSLAGRGTYTGELFF; CDR3nt: TGTGCCAGCAGCTTAGCCGGCAGGGGAACGTACACCGGGGAGCTGTTTTTT
d_gene: -; abundance: many; v_gene: TRBV6-2/TRBV6-3; j_gene: TRBJ2-6; CDR3aa: CASSLRGPGANVLTF; CDR3nt: TGTGCCAGCAGCCTCAGGGGACCTGGGGCCAACGTCCTGACTTTC
d_gene: -; abundance: many; v_gene: TRBV9; j_gene: TRBJ2-5; CDR3aa: CASSVSLAQETQYF; CDR3nt: TGTGCCAGCAGCGTGAGTTTAGCGCAAGAGACCCAGTACTTC
d_gene: -; abundance: few; v_gene: TRBV9; j_gene: TRBJ2-7; CDR3aa: CASSESGIASNEQYF; CDR3nt: TGTGCCAGCAGCGAGTCGGGCATAGCGTCCAACGAGCAGTACTTC
d_gene: TRBD1; abundance: once; v_gene: TRBV7-2; j_gene: TRBJ2-1; CDR3aa: CASSPPGQGSHEQFF; CDR3nt: TGTGCCAGCTCACCACCGGGACAGGGAAGTCACGAGCAGTTCTTC
d_gene: -; abundance: many; v_gene: TRBV20-1; j_gene: TRBJ1-5; CDR3aa: CSARVGGYEGSNQPQHF; CDR3nt: TGCAGTGCTAGAGTAGGTGGGTATGAGGGGAGCAATCAGCCCCAGCATTTT
d_gene: -; abundance: many; v_gene: TRBV28; j_gene: TRBJ2-2; CDR3aa: CASSRPGPANTGELFF; CDR3nt: TGTGCCAGCAGTAGACCGGGACCAGCGAACACCGGGGAGCTGTTTTTT
d_gene: TRBD2; abundance: -; v_gene: TRBV14; j_gene: TRBJ2-7; CDR3aa: CASSNRLAGAYEQYF; CDR3nt: TGTGCCAGCAGCAATCGACTAGCGGGAGCCTACGAGCAGTACTTC
d_gene: -; abundance: many; v_gene: TRBV15; j_gene: TRBJ2-7; CDR3aa: CATSREYSYEQYF; CDR3nt: TGTGCCACCAGCAGAGAGTACTCCTACGAGCAGTACTTC
d_gene: -; abundance: many; v_gene: TRBV9; j_gene: TRBJ1-3; CDR3aa: CASSAGRGYSSGNTIYF; CDR3nt: TGTGCCAGCAGCGCCGGTAGGGGGTACTCCTCTGGAAACACCATATATTTT
d_gene: TRBD1; abundance: few; v_gene: TRBV18; j_gene: TRBJ2-5; CDR3aa: CASSPGTGGRETQYF; CDR3nt: TGTGCCAGCTCACCCGGGACAGGGGGGAGAGAGACCCAGTACTTC